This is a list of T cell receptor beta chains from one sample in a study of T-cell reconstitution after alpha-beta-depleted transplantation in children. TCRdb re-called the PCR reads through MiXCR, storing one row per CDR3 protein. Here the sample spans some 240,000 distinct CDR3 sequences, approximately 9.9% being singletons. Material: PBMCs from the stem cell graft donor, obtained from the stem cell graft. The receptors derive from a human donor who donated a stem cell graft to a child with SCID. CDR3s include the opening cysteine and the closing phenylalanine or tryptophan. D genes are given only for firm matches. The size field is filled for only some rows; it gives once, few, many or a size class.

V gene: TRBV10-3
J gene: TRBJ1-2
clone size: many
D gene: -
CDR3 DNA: TGTGCCATCAGTGGCGGCACACTCTATGGCTACACCTTC
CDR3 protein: CAISGGTLYGYTF

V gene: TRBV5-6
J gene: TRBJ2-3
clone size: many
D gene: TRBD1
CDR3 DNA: TGTGCCAGCAGCTCCAGGACAGGGATCAATACGCAGTATTTT
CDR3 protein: CASSSRTGINTQYF

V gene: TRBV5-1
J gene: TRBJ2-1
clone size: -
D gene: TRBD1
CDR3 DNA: TGCGCCAGCAGCTTGGCTATGGGACAGGGGAGGAATGAGCAGTTCTTC
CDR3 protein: CASSLAMGQGRNEQFF

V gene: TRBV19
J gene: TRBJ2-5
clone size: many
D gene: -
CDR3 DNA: TGTGCCAGTAGTATGGCGGGCAGCCAAGAGACCCAGTACTTC
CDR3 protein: CASSMAGSQETQYF

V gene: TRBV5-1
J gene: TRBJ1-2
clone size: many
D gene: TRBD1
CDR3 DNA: TGCGCCAGCAGCCCGGGGACAGGGCCCCGAGGCTACACCTTC
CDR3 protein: CASSPGTGPRGYTF

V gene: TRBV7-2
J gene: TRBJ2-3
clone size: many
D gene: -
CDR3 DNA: TGTGCCAGCAGCTTACAGCGGCTGAAGGGAGATACGCAGTATTTT
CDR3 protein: CASSLQRLKGDTQYF

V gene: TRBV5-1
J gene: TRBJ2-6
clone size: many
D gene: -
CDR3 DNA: TGCGCCAGTACCAGGGTAGGCGGGGCCAACGTCCTGACTTTC
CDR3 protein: CASTRVGGANVLTF

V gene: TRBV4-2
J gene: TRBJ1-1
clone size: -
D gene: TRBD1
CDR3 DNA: TGTGCCAGCAGCCAAGAAACGGGACAGGGGGTTTGGGCTTTCTTT
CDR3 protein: CASSQETGQGVWAFF

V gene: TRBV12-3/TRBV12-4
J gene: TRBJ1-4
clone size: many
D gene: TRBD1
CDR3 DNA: TGTGCCAGCAGTCTCAGGGGGCGGGTTGAAAAACTGTTTTTT
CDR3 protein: CASSLRGRVEKLFF

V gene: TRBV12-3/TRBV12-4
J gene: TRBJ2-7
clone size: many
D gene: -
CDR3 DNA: TGTGCCAGCGGCCTCGGGACCTACGAGCAGTACTTC
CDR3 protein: CASGLGTYEQYF

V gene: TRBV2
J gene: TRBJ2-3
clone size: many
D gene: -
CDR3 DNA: TGTGCCAGCAGTGAAACCGAGGGGGGGCGGGAAGATACGCAGTATTTT
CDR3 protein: CASSETEGGREDTQYF

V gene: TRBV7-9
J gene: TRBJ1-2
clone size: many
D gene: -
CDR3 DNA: TGTGCCAGCAGCTTAGAAGGGACCAACACCTTC
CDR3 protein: CASSLEGTNTF

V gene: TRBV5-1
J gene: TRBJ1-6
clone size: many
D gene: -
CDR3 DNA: TGCGCCAGCAGCGACGGGGAGACGAGGAATTCACCCCTCCACTTT
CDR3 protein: CASSDGETRNSPLHF

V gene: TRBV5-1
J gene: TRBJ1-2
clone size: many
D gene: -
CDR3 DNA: TGCGCCAGCAGCCAAGGACCGGGCAACTATGGCTACACCTTC
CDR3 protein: CASSQGPGNYGYTF

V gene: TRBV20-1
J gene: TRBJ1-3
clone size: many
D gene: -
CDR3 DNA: TGCAGTGCTAGAATCCCGGTTGGAAACACCATATATTTT
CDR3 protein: CSARIPVGNTIYF

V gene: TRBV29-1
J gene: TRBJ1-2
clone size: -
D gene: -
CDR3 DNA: TGCAGCGCCGGTAGCGTCGATGGCTACACCTTC
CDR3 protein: CSAGSVDGYTF

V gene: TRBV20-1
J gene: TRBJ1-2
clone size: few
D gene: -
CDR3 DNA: TGCAGTGCTAGACCCGGGACGGAGAGCCCCTATGGCTACACCTTC
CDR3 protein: CSARPGTESPYGYTF

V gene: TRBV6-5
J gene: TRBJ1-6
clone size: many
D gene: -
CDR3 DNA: TGTGCCAGCAGTTCTGTGCCCGAGGGGCTCTATAATTCACCCCTCCACTTT
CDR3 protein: CASSSVPEGLYNSPLHF

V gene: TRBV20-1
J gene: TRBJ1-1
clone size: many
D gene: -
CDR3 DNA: TGCAGTGCTAGCCGCAGGCTTGAAGGTGAAGCTTTCTTT
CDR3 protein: CSASRRLEGEAFF

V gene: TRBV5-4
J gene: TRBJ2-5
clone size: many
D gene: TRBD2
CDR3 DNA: TGTGCCAGCAGCTTGGGTTCGGGGAGGGTCCAAGAGACCCAGTACTTC
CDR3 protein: CASSLGSGRVQETQYF

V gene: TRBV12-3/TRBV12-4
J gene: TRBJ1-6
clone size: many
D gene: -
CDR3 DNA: TGTGCCAGCAGTTCGTGGGCCCTATCACCCCTCCACTTT
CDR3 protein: CASSSWALSPLHF

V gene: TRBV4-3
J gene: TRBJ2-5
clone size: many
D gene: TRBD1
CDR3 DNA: TGCGCCAGCAGCACCGGGACAGGGAGAGAGACCCAGTACTTC
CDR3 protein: CASSTGTGRETQYF

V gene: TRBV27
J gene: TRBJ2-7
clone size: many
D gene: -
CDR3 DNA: TGTGCCAGCAGCCCGGAGGGCCCCTTCTCCTACGAGCAGTACTTC
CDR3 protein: CASSPEGPFSYEQYF

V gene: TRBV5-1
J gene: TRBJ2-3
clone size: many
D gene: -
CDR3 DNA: TGCGCCAGCAGTCGGGACATAAGCACAGATACGCAGTATTTT
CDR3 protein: CASSRDISTDTQYF

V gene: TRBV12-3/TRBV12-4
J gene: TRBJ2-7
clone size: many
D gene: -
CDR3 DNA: TGTGCCAGCAGTTTTCGGGGACCCTCCTCCTACGAGCAGTACTTC
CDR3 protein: CASSFRGPSSYEQYF

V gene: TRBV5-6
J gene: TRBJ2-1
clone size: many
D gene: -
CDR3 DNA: TGTGCCAGCAGCTTGACACCCTACAATGAGCAGTTCTTC
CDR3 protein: CASSLTPYNEQFF

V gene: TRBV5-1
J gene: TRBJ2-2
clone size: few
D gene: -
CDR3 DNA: TGCGCCACCAAGGAACAATCTAAGGCCGGGGAGCTGTTTTTT
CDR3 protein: CATKEQSKAGELFF

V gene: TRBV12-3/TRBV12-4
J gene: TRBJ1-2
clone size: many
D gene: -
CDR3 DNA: TGTGCCAGCAGTTCCCTTTATGGCTACACCTTC
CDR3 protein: CASSSLYGYTF

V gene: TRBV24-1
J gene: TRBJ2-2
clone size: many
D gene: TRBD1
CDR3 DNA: TGTGCCACCAGTGAAGGGGGCCGAGGCGGGGAGCTGTTTTTT
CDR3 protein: CATSEGGRGGELFF

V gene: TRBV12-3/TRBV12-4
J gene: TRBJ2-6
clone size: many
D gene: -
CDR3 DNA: TGTGCCAGCACCCGTTCTGGGGCCAACGTCCTGACTTTC
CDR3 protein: CASTRSGANVLTF

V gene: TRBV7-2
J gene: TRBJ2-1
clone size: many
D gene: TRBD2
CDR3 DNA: TGTGCCAGCAGCGCCCAGGGAGGGTCCTACAATGAGCAGTTCTTC
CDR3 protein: CASSAQGGSYNEQFF

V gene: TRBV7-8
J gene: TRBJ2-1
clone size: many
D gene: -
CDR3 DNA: TGTGCCAGCAGCCCAGGAAGCTCCTACAATGAGCAGTTCTTC
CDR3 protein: CASSPGSSYNEQFF

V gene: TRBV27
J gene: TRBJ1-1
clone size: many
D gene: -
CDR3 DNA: TGTGCCAGCAGTTTATCTACGACAGGAGCGAACACTGAAGCTTTCTTT
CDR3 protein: CASSLSTTGANTEAFF

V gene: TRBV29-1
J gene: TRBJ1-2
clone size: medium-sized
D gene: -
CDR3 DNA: TGCAGCGTTTACGGGGGGAACTATGGCTACACCTTC
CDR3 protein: CSVYGGNYGYTF

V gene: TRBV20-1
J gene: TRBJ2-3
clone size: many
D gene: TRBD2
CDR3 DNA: TGCAGTGCTCTCCCACGACTAGCGGCCTTAGACGCTTTCACAGATACGCAGTATTTT
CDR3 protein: CSALPRLAALDAFTDTQYF

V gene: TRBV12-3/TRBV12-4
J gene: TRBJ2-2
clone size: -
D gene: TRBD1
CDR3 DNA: TGTGCCAGCAGTCGAAGGACAGGGAGTACCGGGGAGCTGTTTTTT
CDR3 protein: CASSRRTGSTGELFF

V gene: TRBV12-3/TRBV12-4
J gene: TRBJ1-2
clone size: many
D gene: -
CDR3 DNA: TGTGCCAGCAGTGCGACCCCCGCGAGGGGCTACACCTTC
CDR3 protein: CASSATPARGYTF

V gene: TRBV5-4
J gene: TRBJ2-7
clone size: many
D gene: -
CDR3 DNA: TGTGCCAGCAGCTTGGAAGGACAGAGGTACGAGCAGTACTTC
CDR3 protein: CASSLEGQRYEQYF

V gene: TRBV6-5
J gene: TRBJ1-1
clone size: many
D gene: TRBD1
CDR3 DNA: TGTGCCAGCAGTTACTCAAGACAGGGAGGCACTGAAGCTTTCTTT
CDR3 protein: CASSYSRQGGTEAFF

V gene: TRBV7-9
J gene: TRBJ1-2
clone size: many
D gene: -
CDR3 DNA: TGTGCCAGCACCTACAGGGTGAAGGATGGCTACACCTTC
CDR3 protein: CASTYRVKDGYTF

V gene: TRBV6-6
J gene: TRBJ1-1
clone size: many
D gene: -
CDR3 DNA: TGTGCCAGCACCTTGGGGAACACTGAAGCTTTCTTT
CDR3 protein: CASTLGNTEAFF

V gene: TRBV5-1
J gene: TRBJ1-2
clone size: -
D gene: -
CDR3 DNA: TGCGCCAGCAGCTTGGCGGAGGGGTGGAACTATGGCTACACCTTC
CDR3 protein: CASSLAEGWNYGYTF

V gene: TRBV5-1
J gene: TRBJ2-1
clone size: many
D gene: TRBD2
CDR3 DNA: TGCGCCAGCAGCTTGGGCCCGCGGGGGGGCCTAAATGAGCAGTTCTTC
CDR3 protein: CASSLGPRGGLNEQFF